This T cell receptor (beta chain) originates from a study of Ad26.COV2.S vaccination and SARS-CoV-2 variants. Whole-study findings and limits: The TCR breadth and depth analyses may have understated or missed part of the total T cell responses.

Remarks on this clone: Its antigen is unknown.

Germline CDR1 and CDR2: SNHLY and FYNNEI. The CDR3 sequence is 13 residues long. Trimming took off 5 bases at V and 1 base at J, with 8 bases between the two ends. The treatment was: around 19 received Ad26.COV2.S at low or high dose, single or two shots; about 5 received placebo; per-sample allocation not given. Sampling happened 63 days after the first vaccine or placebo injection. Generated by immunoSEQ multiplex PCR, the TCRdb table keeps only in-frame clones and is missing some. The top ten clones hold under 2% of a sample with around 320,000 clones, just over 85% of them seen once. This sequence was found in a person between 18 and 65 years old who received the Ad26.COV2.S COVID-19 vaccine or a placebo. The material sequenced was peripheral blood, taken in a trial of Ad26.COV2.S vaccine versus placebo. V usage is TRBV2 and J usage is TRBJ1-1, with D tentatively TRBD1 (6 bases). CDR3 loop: CASSLQGNTEAFF. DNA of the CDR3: TGTGCCAGCAGTCTACAGGGGAACACTGAAGCTTTCTTT.